This T cell receptor (beta chain) was recovered during a study of T cell changes during pregnancy in multiple sclerosis. Profiled with immunoSEQ multiplex PCR; TCRdb holds only in-frame clones, not every one. This table holds around 66,000 clones, roughly 91% found once. This CDR3 is 12 amino acids long. Germline CDR1 is LGHNA and CDR2 is YSLEER. Trimming stripped 1 base from V and 6 bases from J, with 3 bases between. The chain recombines TRBV4-3 with TRBJ2-2, with D unclear. The sample was peripheral blood, taken after pregnancy. The TCR was taken from a female donor in good health, enrolled as a control in a pregnancy study. The CDR3 DNA sequence: TGCGCCAGCAGCCAAGCTTCCGGGGAGCTGTTTTTT. Translated, it gives CASSQASGELFF.